Presented here are 5 T cell receptor beta chains from one specimen sequenced in a study of T-cell reconstitution after alpha-beta-depleted transplantation in children. Unique molecular identifiers were used to barcode this TCRbeta library. TCRdb fed the PCR reads into MiXCR, producing one record per CDR3 protein. The sample has roughly 500,000 distinct CDR3 sequences; around a third are singletons. Sequenced material: PBMCs from the stem cell graft donor, taken from the stem cell graft. Source of these receptors: a human donor who donated a stem cell graft to a child with aplastic anemia.

This clonotype has only a few counts. The chain carries TRBV27 and TRBJ2-1, with a weak D call TRBD2 (5 bases). The CDR3 runs to 13 residues. The V and J ends lost 10 bases and 5 bases respectively, with 15 bases between them. Germline V gene sequence: CDR1 MNHEY, CDR2 SMNVEV (reference sequence). CDR3 sequence reads: CAISRGRHNEQFF. The CDR3 DNA sequence: TGTGCCATCTCGCGCGGGCGCCACAATGAGCAGTTCTTC.

The chain has TRBV29-1 and TRBJ1-2; no firm D call. The ends were cut back, 3 bases at V and 0 bases at J, with 5 bases in the middle. Per the germline V gene, CDR1 is SQVTM and CDR2 is ANQGSEA. The CDR3 contains 12 residues. The CDR3, as DNA: TGCAGCGTTGACACTTCTAACTATGGCTACACCTTC. It specifies CSVDTSNYGYTF. Full variable domain (remainder filled in from reference TRBV29-1 and TRBJ1-2): SAVISQKPSRDICQRGTSLTIQCQVDSQVTMMFWYRQQPGQSLTLIATANQGSEATYESGFVIDKFPISRPNLTFSTLTVSNMSPEDSSIYLCSVDTSNYGYTFGSGTRLTVV.

This clonotype was observed a few times. The chain links TRBV6-5 to TRBJ2-1, with 7 bases aligning to TRBD1. Trimming took 5 bases from V and 11 from J; bases not matched to a gene: 6. CDR1 MNHEY and CDR2 SVGAGI come from the germline V gene. The CDR3 is 12 amino acids. CDR3 sequence reads: CASSLVGGQQFF. The CDR3 DNA reads TGTGCCAGCAGTCTAGTAGGGGGCCAGCAGTTCTTC.

DNA for the CDR3: TGTGCCAGCAGTGATAGTAGGCAGCCGAACACCGGGGAGCTGTTTTTT. Translated, it gives CASSDSRQPNTGELFF. The J gene is TRBJ2-2, the V gene TRBV25-1; D is uncertain. V lost 3 bases to trimming and J lost 0 bases, with 11 bases between them. Germline V CDR1 and CDR2: MGHDK, SYGVNS. The CDR3 has 16 amino acids. Variable domain in full (rest from reference TRBV25-1 and TRBJ2-2): EADIYQTPRYLVIGTGKKITLECSQTMGHDKMYWYQQDPGMELHLIHYSYGVNSTEKGDLSSESTVSRIRTEHFPLTLESARPSHTSQYLCASSDSRQPNTGELFFGEGSRLTVL.

The CDR3 sequence: CASSYPDRANYGYTF. For the CDR3, the DNA is TGTGCCAGCAGCTACCCGGACAGGGCTAACTATGGCTACACCTTC. The V gene is TRBV7-2, the J gene TRBJ1-2; TRBD1 agrees at 8 bases. V lost 4 bases to trimming and J lost 0 bases; unmatched junction nucleotides: 4. The CDR3 runs to 15 residues. The germline V gene has CDR1 SGHTA and CDR2 FQGNSA.